This T cell receptor (beta chain) was recorded in a study of T cell repertoires in cytomegalovirus infection. Looking at the study overall: Matching HLA type and CMV infection were both indicated by public TCR beta signatures.

TCRdb independently ran MiXCR on the reads; one entry per CDR3 protein. The sample lists over 150,000 distinct CDR3 sequences, approximately 18% seen once, with almost 25% in the top ten. Trimming took 11 bases from V and 4 from J, leaving 17 bases between them. The CDR3 runs 13 residues. The germline V gene encodes CDR1 WSHSY and CDR2 SAAADI. The chain has TRBV10-2 and TRBJ1-1; perhaps TRBD1 as D (6 bases). Sequencing used CD8+ T cells from PBMCs. The receptor was derived from a human donor in good health (CMV status not recorded). Some clones in this sample may be carry-over from other donors' samples. CDR3 nucleotides: TGCGCCTGCGGTGAGGGGGTAGGCACTGAAGCTTTCTTT. It is translated as CACGEGVGTEAFF.